The clone carrying this T cell receptor beta chain was observed a handful of times. Antigen specificity is unknown. V was pared by 3 bases and J by 3 bases, with 7 bases of the junction left unmatched. Germline CDR1 reads SGHDN; CDR2 reads FVKESK. This CDR3 comprises 15 residues. The sample originates from a study of naive and memory T cell subsets. Findings of the study overall: There was no ground truth to check naive and memory subset results. A few larger clonotypes appeared in naive repertoires, especially CD8, possibly memory cells re-expressing CD45RA.

The beta constant-region primer was an equimolar mix of two oligonucleotides covering TRBC1 and TRBC2. Ligated cDNA was amplified by four rounds of PCR with nested alpha and beta constant-region primers and SP2. One entry per CDR3 protein results from TCRdb running MiXCR on the UMI-ligation and nested PCR reads. The sample has under 150,000 distinct CDR3 sequences, about 20% seen once. The TCR comes from a human donor in good health. The chain uses TRBV14 and TRBJ2-7; 8 nucleotides match TRBD2. Sequencing used naive CD8+ T cells from blood. CDR3: CASSHGAGVSYEQYF. For the CDR3, the DNA is TGTGCCAGCAGCCACGGAGCGGGAGTTAGCTACGAGCAGTACTTC.